These 20 T cell receptor beta chains originate from one sample sequenced in a study of Graves' ophthalmopathy and Graves' hyperthyroidism. Transcripts of RNA were the source for amplifying TCR beta CDR3 regions. Investigators did first-round RT-PCR with HTBI primers, then second-round multiplex PCR. TCRdb redid the calling of the multiplex PCR reads with MiXCR, one entry per CDR3 protein. This sample has tens of thousands of distinct CDR3 sequences, with less than 55% found just once. The sample taken for sequencing was peripheral blood. These receptors all come from an adult woman with Graves' ophthalmopathy.

Details on this clonotype: Germline is not matched at one junction end, which may reflect a read error. The chain combines TRBV12-3 or TRBV12-4 with TRBJ1-6, with D tentatively TRBD1 (5 bases). CDR3 length: 13 amino acids. The CDR3 coding sequence is TGCGCCAGCAGCGAAAGGGGCGTTTCACCCCTCCACTTT. It is translated as CASSERGVSPLHF.

The CDR3, as DNA: TGTGCCAGTAGTGGGAGTAGCGGGAATCGAGGGGGCAATGAGCAGTTCTTC. This gives the protein CASSGSSGNRGGNEQFF. The rearrangement uses TRBV19 and TRBJ2-1, with TRBD2 identical over 8 bases. V lost 5 bases and J lost 6; bases outside the gene matches: 15. Germline lookup yields CDR1 LNHDA and CDR2 SQIVND (reference sequence). The CDR3 contains 17 residues.

In its sample, this clonotype was seen many times. The V call is TRBV5-1, the J call TRBJ2-5, with 8 positions matching TRBD2. From germline, CDR1 is SGHRS and CDR2 YFSETQ. This CDR3 region has 14 residues. Trimming took 1 base from V and 5 from J; bases not matched to a gene: 4. The CDR3 bases are TGCGCCAGCAGCTTGCAAGCGGGAGTGGAGACCCAGTACTTC. Its translation: CASSLQAGVETQYF.

About this clonotype: It is unclear where the CDR3 begins or ends on the DNA, so no DNA is shown, and the CDR3 is as TCRdb lists it. The chain joins TRBV7-9 to TRBJ2-7; TRBD1, the table's D call, lacks a check against the DNA. Counting both end residues, the CDR3 totals 19 amino acids. Germline loops: CDR1 SEHNR, CDR2 FQNEAQ (reference sequence). The chain's CDR3 is CASSFYICRTEGRGYEQYF.

The gene calls are TRBV20-1 and TRBJ2-1; 7 nucleotides agree with TRBD2. V shed 6 bases and J 3 bases; nucleotides not matched to a gene: 5. The CDR3 has 13 residues. Germline V gene data show CDR1 as DFQATT and CDR2 as SNEGSKA (reference sequence). Here the CDR3 reads CSAQLANYNEQFF. CDR3 nucleotide sequence: TGCAGTGCCCAACTAGCGAACTACAATGAGCAGTTCTTC.

This clonotype was recorded many times. The chain couples TRBV19 to TRBJ1-1, with unresolved D. Germline V CDR1 and CDR2: LNHDA, SQIVND (reference sequence). V lost 4 bases, J lost 0 bases, and 9 bases lay in between. The CDR3 extends over 14 amino acids. The CDR3 DNA is TGTGCCAGTAGTAACTGGGCCTTGAACACTGAAGCTTTCTTT. It is translated as CASSNWALNTEAFF.

In the case of this clonotype: A read error is likely, as this CDR3 ends without the conserved phenylalanine or tryptophan. The CDR3 DNA follows: TGTGCCAGCACCCCCCAGGCTAGCTCCTACGAGCAGTACCTC. It encodes CASTPQASSYEQYL. The J gene is TRBJ2-7, the V gene TRBV9; D is unresolved. The CDR3 spans 14 residues. CDR1 and CDR2 (germline): SGDLS, YYNGEE. V shed 6 bases and J shed 0 bases, with 13 bases lying between them.

With regard to this clonotype: One end of the junction is discordant with germline, which a read error may explain. The chain carries TRBV10-3 and TRBJ2-7; a weak D match, TRBD2 (7 bases). The CDR3 has 13 amino acids. Germline CDR1 reads ENHRY; CDR2 reads SYGVKD. DNA of the CDR3: TGTGCCAGCAGTTTCGGGGGGCACTACGAGCAGTACTTC. Protein sequence: CASSFGGHYEQYF.

V and J are TRBV19 and TRBJ2-1, with 12 bases aligning to TRBD2. V was clipped by 5 bases and J by 8 bases; unmatched bases: 10. The CDR3 loop spans 16 amino acids. Germline CDR1 reads LNHDA; CDR2 reads SQIVND (reference sequence). CDR3 nucleotide sequence: TGTGCCAGTAGTGTACTGGGACTAGCGGGCGTCGATGAGCAGTTCTTC. Protein sequence: CASSVLGLAGVDEQFF.

In this sample, this clonotype turned up many times. This may arise from a read error, as a much more abundant clone is one base away. The chain has TRBV7-2 and TRBJ2-1, with D unclear. The germline V gene encodes CDR1 SGHTA and CDR2 FQGNSA. The V end was cut by 5 bases, the J end by 8 bases, with 13 bases between. This CDR3 is 13 amino acids long. The CDR3 nucleotides read TGTGCCAGCAGCATCGGATCGTACGATGAGCAGTTCTTC. It is translated as CASSIGSYDEQFF.

As for this clonotype: Likely a read error: the CDR3 ends without its conserved phenylalanine or tryptophan. Because the CDR3's place on the DNA is in doubt, the DNA is left out and the CDR3 is given as listed by TCRdb. V gene TRBV11-2 combines with J gene TRBJ1-4. The CDR3 contains 10 residues when both ends are counted. Germline-derived CDR1 and CDR2 are SGHAT and FQNNGV. CDR3 sequence: CASSFKGGLA.

This clonotype was found many times. The chain links TRBV5-6 to TRBJ2-3, with 10 bases that match TRBD1. With 3 bases clipped from V and 1 base from J, the junction kept 2 bases outside the gene matches. The germline V gene has CDR1 SGHDT and CDR2 YYEEEE. CDR3 length equals 15 residues. The CDR3 protein is CASSSGTGGTDTQYF. The CDR3 DNA reads TGTGCCAGCAGCTCAGGGACAGGGGGCACAGATACGCAGTATTTT.

This clonotype was found many times. The chain joins TRBV12-5 to TRBJ2-3; D perhaps matches TRBD1 (6 bases). Between the trimmed V and J ends, which lost 6 bases and 0 bases, there was a span of 16 bases. The CDR3 spans 16 residues. Germline values: CDR1 LGHNT, CDR2 FRNRAP. The CDR3 reads CASGTYRVRSTDTQYF. The DNA of the CDR3 is TGTGCTAGTGGAACTTACAGGGTACGGAGCACAGATACGCAGTATTTT.

The chain carries TRBV24-1 and TRBJ1-5; maybe TRBD1 (5 bases). Trimming cost V 3 bases and J 11 bases, with 16 bases left between them. This CDR3 spans 14 amino acids. CDR1 and CDR2 (germline): KGHDR, SFDVKD. The CDR3 loop is CATSDPGNQETQHF. The CDR3 DNA reads as TGTGCCACCAGTGATCCAGGGAATCAAGAGACCCAGCATTTT.

This clonotype appeared a single time. V usage is TRBV7-2 and J usage is TRBJ2-3; 11 nucleotides line up with TRBD2. There are 17 residues in the CDR3. Germline values: CDR1 SGHTA, CDR2 FQGNSA. V was pared by 4 bases and J by 4 bases, with 10 bases of the junction left unmatched. Here the CDR3 reads CASSSQASGGPADTQYF. The DNA for the CDR3 is TGTGCCAGCAGCTCCCAAGCTAGCGGGGGGCCTGCAGATACGCAGTATTTT.

This clonotype came up many times. This sequence joins TRBV5-1 and TRBJ2-3; 7 bases line up with TRBD1. CDR1 and CDR2 (germline): SGHRS, YFSETQ. The CDR3 is made up of 15 amino acids. V lost 1 base, J lost 2 bases, and 4 bases stayed unmatched. In DNA, the CDR3 is TGCGCCAGCAGCTTGAGACAGGGTGACACAGATACGCAGTATTTT. Its protein product is CASSLRQGDTDTQYF.

This clonotype was observed a handful of times. The chain combines TRBV20-1 with TRBJ1-2, with a tentative D call TRBD1 (6 bases). V lost 5 bases to trimming and J lost 2 bases, with 9 bases between them. The CDR3 is 12 residues long. Germline CDR1 DFQATT, CDR2 SNEGSKA (reference sequence). CDR3 residues: CSASQGNYGYTF. The CDR3 DNA reads as TGCAGTGCTTCACAGGGAAACTATGGCTACACCTTC.

This chain's CDR3 is CASSLQTGVTERQETQYF. The CDR3 DNA follows: TGTGCCAGCAGCCTACAGACAGGGGTCACCGAGAGGCAAGAGACCCAGTACTTC. The V and J genes are TRBV7-2 and TRBJ2-5, with 8 bases lining up with TRBD1. Trimming removed 5 bases from V and 2 bases from J; junction bases left unmatched: 16. The germline V gene encodes CDR1 SGHTA and CDR2 FQGNSA. This CDR3 is 18 amino acids long.

The chain has TRBV10-3 and TRBJ2-7; TRBD1 aligns across 10 bases. CDR3 length: 16 residues. Germline assignment: CDR1 ENHRY and CDR2 SYGVKD. The V gene end was trimmed by 5 bases and the J gene end by 0 bases; junction bases not matched to a gene: 7. Written as DNA, the CDR3 is TGTGCCATCAGTCCCCTTAGACAGGGGGCCTCCTACGAGCAGTACTTC. It yields the protein CAISPLRQGASYEQYF.

The chain links TRBV28 to TRBJ2-1; 13 nucleotides line up with TRBD2. The CDR3 loop spans 17 amino acids. In germline, CDR1 is MDHEN, CDR2 SYDVKM. V shed 5 bases, J shed 0 bases, and the junction held 4 bases outside the gene matches. CDR3 DNA: TGTGCCAGCAGTACCAGGACTAGCGGGAGCTCCTACAATGAGCAGTTCTTC. Residues: CASSTRTSGSSYNEQFF.